This record concerns one TCR beta chain sequence. This entry comes from a study of blood T cells in healthy people across ages. Alongside a J-beta primer mix, a sample-barcoded 5' primer served in a second PCR lasting about 7 to 12 cycles. TCRdb recomputed calls from the 5' RACE reads with MiXCR, one row per CDR3 protein. The sample consists of around 2 million distinct CDR3 sequences, about 39% of them appearing once. V was pared by 1 base and J by 2 bases, with 8 bases between. This CDR3 is 14 amino acids long. V and J are TRBV12-3 or TRBV12-4 and TRBJ2-5, with no clear D. Sequencing was done on a sample of blood. The receptor's source is a human donor in good health. CDR3 loop: CASSLEPNQETQYF. CDR3 DNA sequence: TGTGCCAGCAGTTTAGAGCCTAATCAAGAGACCCAGTACTTC.